The 19 T cell receptor beta chains below were found in one sample sequenced in a study of T-cell reconstitution after alpha-beta-depleted transplantation in children. TCRbeta library preparation incorporated unique molecular identifiers. TCRdb processed the PCR reads anew with MiXCR; each CDR3 protein has one entry. The sample holds 200,000 to 250,000 distinct CDR3 sequences, 8% to 10% seen once. This specimen consisted of PBMCs from the stem cell graft donor, obtained from the stem cell graft. The receptors come from a human donor who donated a stem cell graft to a child with acute lymphoblastic leukemia.

The table lists this clonotype with many counts. The CDR3 sequence: CSAGIAGGPGDTQYF. CDR3 in DNA: TGCAGTGCCGGGATAGCGGGGGGCCCCGGAGATACGCAGTATTTT. The rearrangement uses TRBV20-1 and TRBJ2-3; 10 bases line up with TRBD2. Unmatched junction bases numbered 11, after V lost 6 bases and J lost 5 bases. CDR1 and CDR2 (germline): DFQATT, SNEGSKA (reference sequence). The length of the CDR3 is 15 residues.

This chain joins TRBV2 and TRBJ2-1; 10 nucleotides line up with TRBD1. The CDR3 spans 15 residues. Germline V gives CDR1 SNHLY, CDR2 FYNNEI. V lost 6 bases, J lost 7 bases, and 9 bases stayed unmatched. The CDR3 nucleotides read TGTGCCAGCAGCATCGGACAGGGGGTCTTAAATGAGCAGTTCTTC. This gives the protein CASSIGQGVLNEQFF.

To note about this clonotype: Being one base from a much bigger clone, this may be a read error. J is TRBJ1-1 and V is TRBV10-1; D is uncertain. V dropped 5 bases and J dropped 0 bases, with 10 bases sitting between them. The CDR3 has 14 residues. Per germline, CDR1 WNHNN and CDR2 SYGVQD (reference sequence). In DNA, the CDR3 is TGCGCCAGCAGTCACGGCTCGGTGAACACTGAAGCTTTCTTT. This gives the protein CASSHGSVNTEAFF.

The chain has TRBV29-1 and TRBJ1-2; D is possibly TRBD1 (5 bases). Deletions cut 3 bases from V and 2 bases from J, with 19 bases between. The CDR3 covers 16 residues. Germline-derived CDR1 and CDR2 are SQVTM and ANQGSEA. CDR3: CSVDTYTGTGNYGYTF. In nucleotides, the CDR3 is TGCAGCGTTGACACCTATACCGGGACGGGGAACTATGGCTACACCTTC.

This clonotype was counted at least ten times. This chain links TRBV12-3 or TRBV12-4 with TRBJ2-1; 7 nucleotides match TRBD2. The CDR3 contains 15 residues. J was trimmed by 2 bases and V by 3 bases; bases with no gene match: 4. The CDR3 nucleotides read TGTGCCAGCAGTTTCGTCAGCGGGGCCTACAATGAGCAGTTCTTC. Translating it yields CASSFVSGAYNEQFF.

This clonotype was observed a few times. The chain couples TRBV19 to TRBJ2-2, with a possible D match to TRBD2 (6 bases). Germline-derived CDR1 and CDR2 are LNHDA and SQIVND (reference sequence). The CDR3 totals 15 residues. The V and J ends lost 3 bases and 6 bases respectively, with 14 bases between them. CDR3 in amino acids: CASSIIRGTAGELFF. The DNA for the CDR3 is TGTGCCAGTAGTATCATTCGGGGGACCGCCGGGGAGCTGTTTTTT.

This clonotype was counted at least ten times. The CDR3 DNA reads TGTGCCAGCAGTTTGGGCGGGCAAGGCTACACCTTC. It specifies CASSLGGQGYTF. The genes are TRBV12-3 or TRBV12-4 and TRBJ1-2; D not certain. Trimming stripped 3 bases from V and 8 bases from J, with 10 bases between. The CDR3 has 12 residues.

This clonotype has only a few counts. This sequence joins TRBV4-2 and TRBJ2-3, with D possibly matching TRBD1 (5 bases). CDR1 is LGHNA and CDR2 is YNFKEQ in the germline V gene. V was cut by 0 bases and J by 4 bases, with 14 bases left in between. The CDR3 sequence is 16 residues long. CDR3 residues: CASSQDPGFKSDTQYF. CDR3 in DNA: TGTGCCAGCAGCCAAGATCCAGGGTTCAAGTCAGATACGCAGTATTTT.

At least ten counts were recorded for this clonotype. The chain employs TRBV9 and TRBJ2-1; TRBD2 aligns across 12 bases. This CDR3 is built from 17 residues. Germline V gives CDR1 SGDLS, CDR2 YYNGEE. The V and J ends lost 0 bases and 2 bases, in that order; junction bases with no gene match: 3. The CDR3 sequence is CASSVGLAGGPYNEQFF. The CDR3 coding sequence is TGTGCCAGCAGCGTAGGGCTAGCGGGGGGGCCCTACAATGAGCAGTTCTTC.

In this sample, this clonotype turned up many times. V gene TRBV20-1 combines with J gene TRBJ2-5; 13 bases agree with TRBD2. Germline assignment: CDR1 DFQATT and CDR2 SNEGSKA (reference sequence). V lost 5 bases to trimming and J lost 4 bases; unmatched junction nucleotides: 7. This CDR3 has 15 residues. This chain's CDR3 is CSAALAGGRRETQYF. CDR3 coding DNA: TGCAGTGCTGCACTAGCGGGGGGGCGTAGAGAGACCCAGTACTTC.

This clonotype appeared a few times. The rearrangement joins TRBV20-1 to TRBJ2-6; D not certain. Germline assignment: CDR1 DFQATT and CDR2 SNEGSKA (reference sequence). V gave up 3 bases and J gave up 5 bases, with 23 bases separating them. The CDR3 extends over 18 amino acids. CDR3 DNA sequence: TGCAGTGCTAGCCCATCAGACCGAGTTAACCCTTGGGCCAACGTCCTGACTTTC. It codes for CSASPSDRVNPWANVLTF.

This clonotype was seen at least ten times. V usage is TRBV12-3 or TRBV12-4 and J usage is TRBJ2-2, with a weak D call TRBD2 (6 bases). V lost 7 bases to trimming and J lost 0 bases, with 12 bases between them. The CDR3 has 15 amino acids. The CDR3, as DNA: TGTGCCAGCAATGCGGAGGGTTCGAACACCGGGGAGCTGTTTTTT. Translation gives CASNAEGSNTGELFF.

This clonotype appeared many times. The CDR3 coding sequence is TGTGCCAGCAGCCAAGATCTTTCCGGGACAGGGGGACCGGCTTTCTTT. Protein: CASSQDLSGTGGPAFF. V and J are TRBV3-1 and TRBJ1-1; 11 positions agree with TRBD1. Germline V lookup: CDR1 LGHDT, CDR2 YNNKEL (reference sequence). The J segment lost 11 bases and the V segment lost 0 bases, leaving 11 bases of the junction unmatched. This CDR3 spans 16 amino acids.

This clonotype was picked up a small number of times. The chain links TRBV5-1 to TRBJ2-1; 9 nucleotides match TRBD1. This CDR3 has 16 amino acids. Germline CDR1 reads SGHRS; CDR2 reads YFSETQ. The junction had 8 bases not matched to a gene; V was cut back by 0 bases and J by 7 bases. CDR3 nucleotide sequence: TGCGCCAGCAGCTTGGGAGGTAGGGGGACAGGGAATGAGCAGTTCTTC. The encoded protein is CASSLGGRGTGNEQFF.

This clonotype was detected a few times. The chain joins TRBV5-1 to TRBJ2-7, with D possibly matching TRBD1 (5 bases). The V gene's germline CDR1 is SGHRS and CDR2 YFSETQ. The CDR3 sequence is 12 residues long. Trimming shortened V by 4 bases and J by 2 bases, and 7 bases separated the two germline ends. The CDR3: CASSRTPYEQYF. In DNA form, the CDR3 reads TGCGCCAGCAGCCGGACACCCTACGAGCAGTACTTC.

This clonotype was recorded many times. The chain recombines TRBV4-2 with TRBJ1-5; 8 bases map to TRBD1. The CDR3 sequence is 15 residues long. The V and J ends lost 1 base and 7 bases, in that order; junction bases with no gene match: 6. The germline V gene encodes CDR1 LGHNA and CDR2 YNFKEQ. As DNA, the CDR3 is TGTGCCAGCAGCCAAGGGACAGGGTGGGACCAGCCCCAGCATTTT. Protein sequence: CASSQGTGWDQPQHF.

The sample holds many counts of this clonotype. This chain joins TRBV19 and TRBJ1-1; D uncertain. The germline V gene encodes CDR1 LNHDA and CDR2 SQIVND (reference sequence). CDR3 length: 12 residues. Deletions cut 3 bases from V and 11 bases from J, with 13 bases between. CDR3 sequence (DNA): TGTGCCAGTAGTATGGCTGAGCGGTGGGCTTTCTTT. As protein: CASSMAERWAFF. Combining the CDR3 with reference TRBV19 and TRBJ1-1 gives the whole variable domain DGGITQSPKYLFRKEGQNVTLSCEQNLNHDAMYWYRQDPGQGLRLIYYSQIVNDFQKGDIAEGYSVSREKKESFPLTVTSAQKNPTAFYLCASSMAERWAFFGQGTRLTVV.

The V call is TRBV6-1, the J call TRBJ2-2, with D perhaps TRBD1 (6 bases). Per the germline V gene, CDR1 is MNHNS and CDR2 is SASEGT. The CDR3 loop spans 13 amino acids. The germline V and J ends were trimmed by 6 bases and 8 bases, with 13 bases remaining between them. For the CDR3, the DNA is TGTGCCAGCAGCCGCCCAGGGGCTGGGGAGCTGTTTTTT. Encoded protein: CASSRPGAGELFF.

This clonotype was seen ten or more times. The chain has TRBV7-2 and TRBJ2-5; 8 bases are a match to TRBD1. This CDR3 contains 15 residues. The V and J ends lost 3 bases and 5 bases, in that order; junction bases with no gene match: 8. Germline V gene sequence: CDR1 SGHTA, CDR2 FQGNSA. Written as DNA, the CDR3 is TGTGCCAGCAGCTTCCCCCAGGGGGCGGGGGAGACCCAGTACTTC. Protein product: CASSFPQGAGETQYF.